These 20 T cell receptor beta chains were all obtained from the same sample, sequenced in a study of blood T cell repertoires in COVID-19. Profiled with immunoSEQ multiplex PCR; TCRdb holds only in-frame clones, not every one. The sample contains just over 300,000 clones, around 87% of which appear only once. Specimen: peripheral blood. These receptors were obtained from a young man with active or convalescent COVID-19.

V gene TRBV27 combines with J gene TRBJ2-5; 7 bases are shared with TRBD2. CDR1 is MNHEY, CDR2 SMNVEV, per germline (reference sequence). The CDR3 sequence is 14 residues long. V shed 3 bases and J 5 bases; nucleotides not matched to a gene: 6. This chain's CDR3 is CASSFFGGFETQYF. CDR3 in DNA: TGTGCCAGCAGTTTCTTCGGGGGGTTTGAGACCCAGTACTTC.

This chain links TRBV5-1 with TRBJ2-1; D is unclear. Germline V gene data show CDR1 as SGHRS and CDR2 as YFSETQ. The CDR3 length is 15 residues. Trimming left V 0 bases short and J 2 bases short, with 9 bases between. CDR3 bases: TGCGCCAGCAGCTTGGGCGTAATCCCCTACAATGAGCAGTTCTTC. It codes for CASSLGVIPYNEQFF. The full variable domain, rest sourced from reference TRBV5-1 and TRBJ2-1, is KAGVTQTPRYLIKTRGQQVTLSCSPISGHRSVSWYQQTPGQGLQFLFEYFSETQRNKGNFPGRFSGRQFSNSRSEMNVSTLELGDSALYLCASSLGVIPYNEQFFGPGTRLTVL.

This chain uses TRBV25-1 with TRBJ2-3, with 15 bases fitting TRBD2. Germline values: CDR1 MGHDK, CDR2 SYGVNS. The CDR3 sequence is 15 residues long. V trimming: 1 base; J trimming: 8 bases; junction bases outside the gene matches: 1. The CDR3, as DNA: TGTGCCAGCAGTGAATGGGGACTAGCGGGAGGTACGCAGTATTTT. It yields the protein CASSEWGLAGGTQYF.

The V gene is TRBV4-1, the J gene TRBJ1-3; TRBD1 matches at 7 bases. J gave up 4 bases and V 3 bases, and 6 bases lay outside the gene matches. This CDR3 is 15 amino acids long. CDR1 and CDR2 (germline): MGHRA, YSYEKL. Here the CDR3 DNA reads TGCGCCAGCAGCCAGGGGGACAGACGAGGAAACACCATATATTTT. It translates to CASSQGDRRGNTIYF.

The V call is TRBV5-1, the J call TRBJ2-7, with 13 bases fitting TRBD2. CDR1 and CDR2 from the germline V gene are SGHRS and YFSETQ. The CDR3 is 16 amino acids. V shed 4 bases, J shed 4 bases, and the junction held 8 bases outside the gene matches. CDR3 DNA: TGCGCCAGCAGCCCTAGGACTAGCGGGAGACCTTACGAGCAGTACTTC. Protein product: CASSPRTSGRPYEQYF.

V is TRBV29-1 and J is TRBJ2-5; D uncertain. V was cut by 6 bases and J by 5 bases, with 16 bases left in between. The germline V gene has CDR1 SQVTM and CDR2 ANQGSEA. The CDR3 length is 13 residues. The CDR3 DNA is TGCAGCGTAGCTGGGTCGGGTGACGAGACCCAGTACTTC. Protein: CSVAGSGDETQYF.

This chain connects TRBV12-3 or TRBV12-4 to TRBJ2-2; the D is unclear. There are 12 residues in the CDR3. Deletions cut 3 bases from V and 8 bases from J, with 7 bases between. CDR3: CASSFGQGELFF. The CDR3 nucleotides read TGTGCCAGCAGTTTTGGGCAGGGGGAGCTGTTTTTT.

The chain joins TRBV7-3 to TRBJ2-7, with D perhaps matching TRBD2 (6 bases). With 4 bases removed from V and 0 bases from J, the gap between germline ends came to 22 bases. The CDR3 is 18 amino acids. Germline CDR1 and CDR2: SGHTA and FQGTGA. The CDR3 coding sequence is TGTGCCAGCAGCTCCCAATCCCCGGACCGAGCGGGCTCCTACGAGCAGTACTTC. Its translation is CASSSQSPDRAGSYEQYF. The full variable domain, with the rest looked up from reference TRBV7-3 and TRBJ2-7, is GAGVSQTPSNKVTEKGKYVELRCDPISGHTALYWYRQSLGQGPEFLIYFQGTGAADDSGLPNDRFFAVRPEGSVSTLKIQRTERGDSAVYLCASSSQSPDRAGSYEQYFGPGTRLTVT.

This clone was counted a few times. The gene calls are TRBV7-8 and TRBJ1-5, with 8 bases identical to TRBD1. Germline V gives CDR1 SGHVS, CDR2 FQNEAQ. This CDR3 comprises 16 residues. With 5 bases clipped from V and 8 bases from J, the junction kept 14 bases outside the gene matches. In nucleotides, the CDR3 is TGTGCCAGCAGCACCCAGACAGGGGCGGCAGTGGAGCCCCAGCATTTT. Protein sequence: CASSTQTGAAVEPQHF.

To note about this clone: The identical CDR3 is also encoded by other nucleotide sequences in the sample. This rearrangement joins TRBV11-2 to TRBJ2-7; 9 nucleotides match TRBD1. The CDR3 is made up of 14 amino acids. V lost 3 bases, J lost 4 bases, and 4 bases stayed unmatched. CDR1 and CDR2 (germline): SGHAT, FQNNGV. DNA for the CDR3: TGTGCCAGCAGCTTGCCGGGACAGGGATACGAGCAGTACTTC. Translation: CASSLPGQGYEQYF.

In nucleotides, the CDR3 is TGTGCCAGCAGCAGGAGCCGCTACGAGCAGTACTTC. It yields the protein CASSRSRYEQYF. The chain combines TRBV21-1 with TRBJ2-7; TRBD2, the table's D call, was not compared with the DNA. TRBV21-1 is classified as a pseudogene. The CDR3 runs 12 residues.

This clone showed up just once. CDR3 nucleotide sequence: TGTGCCAGCAGCTCCGAAGGGGGAGCCTGGAATGAAAAACTGTTTTTT. This gives the protein CASSSEGGAWNEKLFF. The chain employs TRBV7-2 and TRBJ1-4, with D perhaps TRBD1 (6 bases). Germline V CDR1 and CDR2: SGHTA, FQGNSA. V dropped 4 bases and J dropped 5 bases, with 17 bases sitting between them. CDR3 length: 16 residues.

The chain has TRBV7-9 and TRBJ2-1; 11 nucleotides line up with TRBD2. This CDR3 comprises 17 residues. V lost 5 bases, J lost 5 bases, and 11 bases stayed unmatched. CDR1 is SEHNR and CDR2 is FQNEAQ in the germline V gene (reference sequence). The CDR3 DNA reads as TGTGCCAGCAGCCCCAGACTAGCGGGATCGGGAAACAATGAGCAGTTCTTC. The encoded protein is CASSPRLAGSGNNEQFF.

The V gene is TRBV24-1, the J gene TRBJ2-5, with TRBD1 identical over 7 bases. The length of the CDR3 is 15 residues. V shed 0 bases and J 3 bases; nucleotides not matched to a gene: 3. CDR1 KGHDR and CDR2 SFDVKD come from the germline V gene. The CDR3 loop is CATSDLWQGEETQYF. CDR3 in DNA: TGTGCCACCAGTGATTTGTGGCAGGGGGAAGAGACCCAGTACTTC.

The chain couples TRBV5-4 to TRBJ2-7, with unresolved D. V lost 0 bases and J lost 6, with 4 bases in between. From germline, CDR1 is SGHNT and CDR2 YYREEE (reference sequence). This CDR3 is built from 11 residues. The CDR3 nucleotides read TGTGCCAGCAGCTTGGCAGGCGAGCAGTACTTC. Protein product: CASSLAGEQYF.

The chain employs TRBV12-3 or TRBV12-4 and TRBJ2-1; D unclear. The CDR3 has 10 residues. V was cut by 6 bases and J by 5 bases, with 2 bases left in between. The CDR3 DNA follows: TGTGCCAGCAGCGACAATGAGCAGTTCTTC. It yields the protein CASSDNEQFF.

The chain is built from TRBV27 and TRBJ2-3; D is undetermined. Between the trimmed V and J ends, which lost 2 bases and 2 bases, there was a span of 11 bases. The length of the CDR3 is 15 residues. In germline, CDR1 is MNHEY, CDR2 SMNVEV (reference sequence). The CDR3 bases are TGTGCCAGCAGTTTAGGTTCAGTGCACACAGATACGCAGTATTTT. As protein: CASSLGSVHTDTQYF.

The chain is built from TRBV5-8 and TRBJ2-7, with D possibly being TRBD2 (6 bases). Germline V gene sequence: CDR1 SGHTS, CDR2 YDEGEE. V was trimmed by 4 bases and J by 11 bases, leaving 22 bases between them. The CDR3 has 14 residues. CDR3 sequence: CASSPNERVGSKYF. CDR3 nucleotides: TGTGCCAGCAGCCCCAATGAGCGGGTGGGTAGCAAGTACTTC.

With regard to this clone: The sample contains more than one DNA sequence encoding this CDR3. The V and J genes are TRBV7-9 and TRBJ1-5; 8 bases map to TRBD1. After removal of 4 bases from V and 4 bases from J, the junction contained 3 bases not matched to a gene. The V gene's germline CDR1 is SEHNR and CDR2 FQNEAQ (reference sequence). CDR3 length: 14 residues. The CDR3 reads CASSSGQGNQPQHF. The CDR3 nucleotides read TGTGCCAGCAGCTCCGGACAGGGTAATCAGCCCCAGCATTTT. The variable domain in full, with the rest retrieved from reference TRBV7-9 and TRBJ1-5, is DTGVSQNPRHKITKRGQNVTFRCDPISEHNRLYWYRQTLGQGPEFLTYFQNEAQLEKSRLLSDRFSAERPKGSFSTLEIQRTEQGDSAMYLCASSSGQGNQPQHFGDGTRLSIL.

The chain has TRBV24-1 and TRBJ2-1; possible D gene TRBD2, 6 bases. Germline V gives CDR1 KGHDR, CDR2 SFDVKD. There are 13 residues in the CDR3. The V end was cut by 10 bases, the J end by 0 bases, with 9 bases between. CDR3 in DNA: TGTGCCACGGGGGGAAACTCCTACAATGAGCAGTTCTTC. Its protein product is CATGGNSYNEQFF.